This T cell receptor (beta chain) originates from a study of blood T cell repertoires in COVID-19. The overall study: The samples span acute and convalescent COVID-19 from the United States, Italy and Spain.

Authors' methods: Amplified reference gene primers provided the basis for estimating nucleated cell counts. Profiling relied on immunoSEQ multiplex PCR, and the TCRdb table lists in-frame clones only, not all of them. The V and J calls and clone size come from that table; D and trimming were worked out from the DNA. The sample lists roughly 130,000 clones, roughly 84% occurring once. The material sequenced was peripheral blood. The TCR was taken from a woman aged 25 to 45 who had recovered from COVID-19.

The CDR3 region is CASSLEPGASFNQPQHF. CDR3 sequence (DNA): TGTGCCAGCAGCTTAGAGCCAGGGGCCTCATTCAATCAGCCCCAGCATTTT. The chain has TRBV7-8 and TRBJ1-5; weak D call: TRBD1 (6 bases). V lost 1 base and J 3 bases, leaving 16 bases between the germline ends. This CDR3 is 17 amino acids long. Germline V gene lookup returns CDR1 SGHVS and CDR2 FQNEAQ.